Following are 32 T cell receptor beta chains from one sample sequenced in a study of B cell selection in AIRE deficiency. The regulatory T cell sort gate was CD4+CD25hiCD127low/negative. Profiled with immunoSEQ multiplex PCR; TCRdb holds only in-frame clones, not every one. The data contain around 14,000 clones, roughly 91% of them singletons. Sequences were obtained from Tregs sorted from PBMCs. All receptors come from a human donor with AIRE deficiency.

The chain employs TRBV29-1 and TRBJ1-2; D gene uncertain. The CDR3 runs to 12 residues. The V gene's germline CDR1 is SQVTM and CDR2 ANQGSEA. V was shortened by 3 bases and J by 6 bases, with 11 bases between the two germline ends. CDR3 residues: CSVDHGNDGYTF. The DNA of the CDR3 is TGCAGCGTTGATCACGGAAATGATGGCTACACCTTC.

The V and J genes are TRBV18 and TRBJ2-5; 9 bases are shared with TRBD2. The V segment lost 6 bases and the J segment 5 bases; nucleotides outside the gene matches: 19. The germline V gene has CDR1 KGHSH and CDR2 LQKENI. The CDR3 has 18 residues. The CDR3 DNA sequence: TGTGCCAGCTCTCTCGGCGTCCTGGCGGGAGGGCCCGGGGAGACCCAGTACTTC. It codes for CASSLGVLAGGPGETQYF.

This chain joins TRBV6-6 and TRBJ1-2; D ambiguous. Trimming cost V 5 bases and J 8 bases, with 9 bases left between them. The CDR3 length is 11 residues. The V gene's germline CDR1 is MNHNY and CDR2 SVGAGI (reference sequence). CDR3 sequence: CASSDVGGYTF. The CDR3 nucleotides are TGTGCCAGCAGTGATGTGGGAGGCTACACCTTC.

This chain links TRBV7-2 with TRBJ2-3, with TRBD2 identical over 9 bases. V was pared by 3 bases and J by 6 bases, with 4 bases of the junction left unmatched. Looked up from germline, CDR1 is SGHTA and CDR2 is FQGNSA. CDR3 length: 14 amino acids. In DNA form, the CDR3 reads TGTGCCAGCAGCTTTAGCGGGAGACGGGATACGCAGTATTTT. This codes for CASSFSGRRDTQYF.

The V call is TRBV6-1, the J call TRBJ2-2; TRBD1 matches 9 bases. V lost 4 bases and J lost 6; bases outside the gene matches: 6. The CDR3 has 15 amino acids. From germline, CDR1 is MNHNS and CDR2 SASEGT. CDR3 nucleotide sequence: TGTGCCAGCAGTGCCTACAGGGGGCCAGCCGGGGAGCTGTTTTTT. It codes for CASSAYRGPAGELFF.

This clone showed up just once. The CDR3 bases are TGCGCCAGCAGCTTGGCCGGACAGGGGGTGACGCAGTATTTT. It encodes CASSLAGQGVTQYF. The J gene is TRBJ2-3, the V gene TRBV5-1, with 10 bases fitting TRBD1. The ends lost 0 bases at V and 9 bases at J; junction bases unmatched: 4. The CDR3 extends over 14 amino acids. Germline CDR1 reads SGHRS; CDR2 reads YFSETQ. Looking up the rest from reference TRBV5-1 and TRBJ2-3 gives the full variable domain: KAGVTQTPRYLIKTRGQQVTLSCSPISGHRSVSWYQQTPGQGLQFLFEYFSETQRNKGNFPGRFSGRQFSNSRSEMNVSTLELGDSALYLCASSLAGQGVTQYFGPGTRLTVL.

The chain combines TRBV13 with TRBJ2-2; D is possibly TRBD2 (5 bases). Trimming removed 10 bases at V and 5 bases at J, with 14 bases between. The CDR3 has 13 residues. Germline CDR1 and CDR2: PRHDT and FYEKMQ (reference sequence). The CDR3 DNA sequence: TGTGCCACCAGACGCGGGCTGACCGGGGAGCTGTTTTTT. As protein: CATRRGLTGELFF.

This chain uses TRBV11-2 with TRBJ2-1; 8 bases align to TRBD2. The ends lost 1 base at V and 4 bases at J; junction bases unmatched: 9. The CDR3 spans 17 residues. In germline, CDR1 is SGHAT, CDR2 FQNNGV. The CDR3 is CASSLVRTSIGYNEQFF. The CDR3 nucleotides are TGTGCCAGCAGCTTAGTCAGGACTAGCATAGGGTACAATGAGCAGTTCTTC. The full variable domain, completed using reference TRBV11-2 and TRBJ2-1, is EAGVAQSPRYKIIEKRQSVAFWCNPISGHATLYWYQQILGQGPKLLIQFQNNGVVDDSQLPKDRFSAERLKGVDSTLKIQPAKLEDSAVYLCASSLVRTSIGYNEQFFGPGTRLTVL.

The chain employs TRBV10-3 and TRBJ2-3, with D uncertain. Per germline, CDR1 ENHRY and CDR2 SYGVKD. Trimming took off 0 bases at V and 2 bases at J, with 12 bases between the two ends. The CDR3 is 16 amino acids. The CDR3 loop is CAISESSGGPTDTQYF. The CDR3 region has the DNA TGTGCCATCAGTGAGTCGAGTGGCGGACCCACAGATACGCAGTATTTT.

The J gene is TRBJ2-5, the V gene TRBV5-4, with D possibly called TRBD1 or TRBD2 (6 bases each). The CDR3 is 17 residues long. Trimming stripped 3 bases from V and 5 bases from J, with 23 bases between. Germline V gives CDR1 SGHNT, CDR2 YYREEE (reference sequence). In DNA form, the CDR3 reads TGTGCCAGCAGCTCTTCAGGGACACCGCGGGGTTCCGAGACCCAGTACTTC. Its protein is CASSSSGTPRGSETQYF.

The chain combines TRBV14 with TRBJ2-3; D possibly corresponds to TRBD2 (6 bases). The ends were cut back, 3 bases at V and 2 bases at J, with 12 bases in the middle. CDR1 SGHDN and CDR2 FVKESK come from the germline V gene. CDR3 length: 15 amino acids. The CDR3 DNA sequence: TGTGCCAGCAGCCATTTCCGGACTAACACAGATACGCAGTATTTT. Translating gives CASSHFRTNTDTQYF.

The rearrangement links TRBV6-5 to TRBJ1-1; D possibly corresponds to TRBD1 (6 bases). Trimming removed 0 bases from V and 0 bases from J, with 11 bases in between. This CDR3 has 16 amino acids. Per the germline V gene, CDR1 is MNHEY and CDR2 is SVGAGI. This chain's CDR3 is CASSYSTYRVNTEAFF. CDR3 sequence (DNA): TGTGCCAGCAGTTACTCCACCTACAGGGTGAACACTGAAGCTTTCTTT.

The chain employs TRBV7-9 and TRBJ2-7; tentatively, D is TRBD1 or TRBD2 (5 bases each). CDR3 length: 12 amino acids. V shed 6 bases and J shed 7 bases, with 13 bases lying between them. Germline V gene data show CDR1 as SEHNR and CDR2 as FQNEAQ (reference sequence). The CDR3: CASSWTRGEQYF. As DNA, the CDR3 is TGTGCCAGCAGTTGGACAAGAGGGGAGCAGTACTTC.

This clone is a singleton in its sample. The chain recombines TRBV28 with TRBJ2-2, with D perhaps TRBD1 or TRBD2 (6 bases each). Germline values: CDR1 MDHEN, CDR2 SYDVKM. The V end lost 6 bases, the J end lost 5 bases, and 13 bases lay between the germline ends. The CDR3 is made up of 14 amino acids. CDR3 protein: CASRLRGATGELFF. The CDR3 nucleotides are TGTGCCAGCAGACTTAGGGGGGCAACCGGGGAGCTGTTTTTT.

A few counts support this clone. J is TRBJ2-7 and V is TRBV9; D gene ambiguous. Trimming removed 3 bases from V and 5 bases from J, with 9 bases in between. This CDR3 is 12 amino acids long. Germline values: CDR1 SGDLS, CDR2 YYNGEE. The CDR3 coding sequence is TGTGCCAGCAGCGCCTCCCCTAACGAGCAGTACTTC. Its protein is CASSASPNEQYF.

V usage is TRBV6-1 and J usage is TRBJ2-7; 10 nucleotides match TRBD1. Germline V gives CDR1 MNHNS, CDR2 SASEGT. The length of the CDR3 is 14 residues. The V segment lost 5 bases and the J segment 2 bases; nucleotides outside the gene matches: 3. This CDR3 is CASSRTGGAYEQYF. In nucleotides, the CDR3 is TGTGCCAGCAGTCGGACAGGGGGGGCCTACGAGCAGTACTTC.

V and J are TRBV7-9 and TRBJ2-7; D may match TRBD1 or TRBD2 (5 bases each). The V end lost 4 bases, the J end lost 8 bases, and 15 bases lay between the germline ends. This CDR3 has 13 residues. Germline CDR1 SEHNR, CDR2 FQNEAQ (reference sequence). CDR3 region: CASSSVGVLQQYF. CDR3 DNA sequence: TGTGCCAGCAGCTCCGTGGGGGTCTTACAGCAGTACTTC.

The genes are TRBV6-1 and TRBJ1-1; 8 nucleotides align to TRBD1. J lost 5 bases, V lost 5 bases, and 4 bases had no gene match. The germline V gene has CDR1 MNHNS and CDR2 SASEGT. The CDR3 has 13 amino acids. In DNA form, the CDR3 reads TGTGCCAGCAGTTCAAGGACAGGGACTGAAGCTTTCTTT. As protein: CASSSRTGTEAFF.

The V gene is TRBV7-2, the J gene TRBJ1-6; D possibly corresponds to TRBD1 (5 bases). This CDR3 spans 14 amino acids. Germline loops: CDR1 SGHTA, CDR2 FQGNSA. Trimming stripped 1 base from V and 9 bases from J, with 10 bases between. This CDR3 is CASSLVGQVSPLHF. The CDR3 region has the DNA TGTGCCAGCAGCTTAGTGGGGCAGGTTTCACCCCTCCACTTT.

V and J are TRBV11-2 and TRBJ1-1; D is unclear. The CDR3 runs to 14 residues. Germline CDR1 reads SGHAT; CDR2 reads FQNNGV. Trimming pared 6 bases from V and 8 bases from J, leaving 19 bases between. The CDR3 nucleotides are TGTGCCAGCAGGCGTAACGACCGATCTACAGAAGCTTTCTTT. It codes for CASRRNDRSTEAFF.

This CDR3 reads CASSAFRTRSTDTQYF. The CDR3 nucleotides read TGTGCCAGTAGTGCCTTCAGGACCCGTAGCACAGATACGCAGTATTTT. The J gene is TRBJ2-3, the V gene TRBV19; D call uncertain. This CDR3 spans 16 amino acids. The germline CDR1 and CDR2 sequences are LNHDA and SQIVND (reference sequence). V lost 5 bases and J lost 0, with 15 bases in between.

This CDR3 is CASSPTGNQPQHF. Written as DNA, the CDR3 is TGTGCCAGCTCTCCCACGGGCAATCAGCCCCAGCATTTT. The chain combines TRBV18 with TRBJ1-5; no firm D call. Per germline, CDR1 KGHSH and CDR2 LQKENI. The CDR3 spans 13 residues. V was cut by 6 bases and J by 2 bases, with 8 bases left in between.

The count of this clone is one. J is TRBJ1-1 and V is TRBV27; TRBD1 is a possible D gene (5 bases). There are 14 residues in the CDR3. With 8 bases removed from V and 2 bases from J, the gap between germline ends came to 15 bases. CDR1 is MNHEY and CDR2 is SMNVEV in the germline V gene (reference sequence). The CDR3: CASSPQVINTEAFF. CDR3 bases: TGTGCCAGCTCTCCACAGGTGATAAACACTGAAGCTTTCTTT.

This clone has just one count. The chain employs TRBV19 and TRBJ1-2; 8 bases are a match to TRBD1. The CDR3 length is 14 residues. V shed 5 bases, J shed 10 bases, and the junction held 12 bases outside the gene matches. Looked up from germline, CDR1 is LNHDA and CDR2 is SQIVND (reference sequence). The CDR3 nucleotides are TGTGCCAGTAGTCCGAACGACAGGGGCGGCATCTACACCTTC. This codes for CASSPNDRGGIYTF.

The CDR3 is CASRYRQGYLYQPQHF. The CDR3 DNA sequence: TGTGCCAGCAGGTATCGACAGGGGTACCTTTATCAGCCCCAGCATTTT. V is TRBV2 and J is TRBJ1-5; 8 nucleotides match TRBD1. CDR3 length: 16 residues. Losses at the gene ends were 6 bases for V and 5 bases for J; bases not matched to a gene: 12. Germline lookup yields CDR1 SNHLY and CDR2 FYNNEI.

The chain couples TRBV6-5 to TRBJ1-6, with a possible D match to TRBD1 (5 bases). Trimming shortened V by 5 bases and J by 9 bases, and 14 bases separated the two germline ends. Germline V lookup: CDR1 MNHEY, CDR2 SVGAGI. The CDR3 is made up of 14 amino acids. This CDR3 is CASSRGDLGSPLHF. The DNA for the CDR3 is TGTGCCAGCAGTCGAGGGGATTTGGGTTCACCCCTCCACTTT.

This clone was seen just once. The CDR3 sequence is CASSVELAFYSGANVLTF. The CDR3 bases are TGTGCCAGCAGCGTTGAGTTAGCATTTTACTCTGGGGCCAACGTCCTGACTTTC. The rearrangement uses TRBV9 and TRBJ2-6; D is unresolved. The V end was cut by 2 bases, the J end by 0 bases, with 15 bases between. Germline V CDR1 and CDR2: SGDLS, YYNGEE. This CDR3 has 18 residues.

The CDR3 nucleotides are TGTGCCAGCAGTTACTCCCTTGGGTGGAACACCGGGGAGCTGTTTTTT. It specifies CASSYSLGWNTGELFF. This sequence joins TRBV6-6 and TRBJ2-2; no clear D gene. This CDR3 is built from 16 residues. The V end lost 0 bases, the J end lost 1 base, and 9 bases lay between the germline ends. CDR1 is MNHNY and CDR2 is SVGAGI in the germline V gene (reference sequence).

V gene TRBV7-2 combines with J gene TRBJ2-5; a possible D gene is TRBD2 (5 bases). There are 14 residues in the CDR3. Germline CDR1 reads SGHTA; CDR2 reads FQGNSA. V lost 2 bases and J lost 1, with 8 bases in between. CDR3 sequence: CASSLRLAQETQYF. In DNA form, the CDR3 reads TGTGCCAGCAGCTTACGCCTAGCCCAAGAGACCCAGTACTTC.

The chain joins TRBV29-1 to TRBJ2-6; D unresolved. CDR3 length equals 15 residues. The germline V gene has CDR1 SQVTM and CDR2 ANQGSEA. Trimming removed 4 bases at V and 3 bases at J, with 13 bases between. The CDR3 protein is CSVGRVRGGANVLTF. CDR3 nucleotide sequence: TGCAGCGTTGGTAGGGTCCGAGGTGGGGCCAACGTCCTGACTTTC. Using reference TRBV29-1 and TRBJ2-6 for the parts outside the CDR3, the full variable domain is SAVISQKPSRDICQRGTSLTIQCQVDSQVTMMFWYRQQPGQSLTLIATANQGSEATYESGFVIDKFPISRPNLTFSTLTVSNMSPEDSSIYLCSVGRVRGGANVLTFGAGSRLTVL.

This chain connects TRBV11-3 to TRBJ2-3; 12 nucleotides match TRBD2. This CDR3 contains 14 residues. The germline V gene has CDR1 SGHNT and CDR2 YENEEA. Trimming cost V 5 bases and J 5 bases; bases outside gene matches: 2. The CDR3 region has the DNA TGTGCCAGCAGCCCGGGACTAGCGGGAGATACGCAGTATTTT. Its translation: CASSPGLAGDTQYF.

The V and J genes are TRBV6-6 and TRBJ1-5; D may be TRBD1 (5 bases). The CDR3 spans 14 residues. The germline CDR1 and CDR2 sequences are MNHNY and SVGAGI (reference sequence). With 5 bases removed from V and 4 bases from J, the gap between germline ends came to 12 bases. The CDR3 nucleotides read TGTGCCAGCAGTGGGGCGGTAGGGAATCAGCCCCAGCATTTT. It encodes CASSGAVGNQPQHF.